The source of this T cell receptor beta chain is a study of identical twins. CDR3 length: 16 residues. V lost 7 bases and J lost 0; bases outside the gene matches: 5. The germline V gene encodes CDR1 SGHRS and CDR2 YFSETQ. TCRdb independently ran MiXCR on the 5' RACE reads; one entry per CDR3 protein. This sample has about 520,000 distinct CDR3 sequences; around 20% occur once, and the top ten carry around 0.91%. These data also featured in a second study, about T cells expressing NK-cell markers.

V gene TRBV5-1 combines with J gene TRBJ2-6; 9 bases agree with TRBD1. The receptor was derived from a woman between 18 and 30 years old in good health. The sequenced sample consisted of CD4+ T cells sorted from blood. DNA for the CDR3: TGCGCCAGCGGAGGACAGGGGTACTCTGGGGCCAACGTCCTGACTTTC. The encoded protein is CASGGQGYSGANVLTF.